These 17 T cell receptor beta chains originate from one sample sequenced in a study of regulatory T cells in long-lasting Graves disease. Specified time point: persistent/refractory GD, antithyroid drugs over 5 years with positive TRAb. The authors made the TCR library using RNA they extracted from PBMCs. Sequencing libraries for TCR beta were prepared with iRepertoire HTBI primers and Arm-PCR of CDR3 regions. One entry per CDR3 protein results from TCRdb running MiXCR on the multiplex PCR reads. The sample has over 350,000 distinct CDR3 sequences, roughly 20% seen once; the top ten hold less than 25%. Material: peripheral blood mononuclear cells (PBMCs), obtained when the disease was refractory, from a patient treated with antithyroid drugs. The receptors here all came from a female donor with Graves disease.

The V call is TRBV6-9, the J call TRBJ2-7, with D tentatively TRBD2 (6 bases). The CDR3 length is 14 residues. The V end was cut by 4 bases, the J end by 0 bases, with 10 bases between. CDR1 is MNHGY and CDR2 is SVAAGI in the germline V gene. The CDR3 region is CASSSTSLSYEQYF. The CDR3 DNA follows: TGTGCCAGCAGTTCCACTAGCCTCTCCTACGAGCAGTACTTC.

This clonotype occurred many times. The rearrangement uses TRBV20-1 and TRBJ2-7, with 11 positions matching TRBD1. Trimming removed 3 bases from V and 6 bases from J; junction bases left unmatched: 7. CDR1 is DFQATT and CDR2 is SNEGSKA in the germline V gene (reference sequence). The CDR3 has 14 amino acids. DNA for the CDR3: TGCAGTGCTAGCCGATGGACAGGGGGCGGCGAGCAGTACTTC. Protein sequence: CSASRWTGGGEQYF.

The V and J genes are TRBV3-1 and TRBJ1-1; D is possibly TRBD1 (6 bases). The germline gives CDR1 LGHDT, CDR2 YNNKEL (reference sequence). V dropped 1 base and J dropped 1 base, with 7 bases sitting between them. This CDR3 has 14 residues. Here the CDR3 DNA reads TGTGCCAGCAGCCAAGGGACAGAGAACACTGAAGCTTTCTTT. Its protein is CASSQGTENTEAFF.

The rearrangement links TRBV6-2 or TRBV6-3 to TRBJ2-7; maybe TRBD1 (6 bases). V lost 6 bases, J lost 4 bases, and 10 bases lay in between. Germline V gene lookup returns CDR1 MNHEY and CDR2 SVGEGT. The length of the CDR3 is 12 residues. The CDR3 nucleotides are TGTGCCAGCAGGCGGACAGAGTACGAGCAGTACTTC. Its protein is CASRRTEYEQYF.

This clonotype has more than one count but fewer than ten. This rearrangement joins TRBV27 to TRBJ2-7; 8 nucleotides agree with TRBD1. In germline, CDR1 is MNHEY, CDR2 SMNVEV (reference sequence). This CDR3 is built from 14 residues. J gave up 3 bases and V 2 bases, and 3 bases lay outside the gene matches. For the CDR3, the DNA is TGTGCCAGCAGTTTAATGACAGGGGACTACGAGCAGTACTTC. Translation gives CASSLMTGDYEQYF.

The genes are TRBV7-2 and TRBJ1-1; D is uncertain. Germline V lookup: CDR1 SGHTA, CDR2 FQGNSA. V was shortened by 5 bases and J by 7 bases, with 17 bases between the two germline ends. This CDR3 spans 14 amino acids. The CDR3 nucleotides read TGTGCCAGCAGCGTCCACGGGGAGTTAAGTGAAGCTTTCTTT. It is translated as CASSVHGELSEAFF.

This clonotype appeared many times. For the CDR3, the DNA is TGCGCCAGCAGCCAAGATACCGGGACTAGCGGTCAAGAGACCCAGTACTTC. It is translated as CASSQDTGTSGQETQYF. The chain joins TRBV4-3 to TRBJ2-5, with 11 bases aligning to TRBD2. With V trimmed by 0 bases and J by 2 bases, 5 bases remained unmatched. The CDR3 runs to 17 residues. The germline V gene has CDR1 LGHNA and CDR2 YSLEER.

This clonotype was observed a handful of times. The chain employs TRBV20-1 and TRBJ2-7; tentatively, D is TRBD2 (6 bases). Trimming pared 0 bases from V and 3 bases from J, leaving 12 bases between. The CDR3 has 14 amino acids. CDR1 and CDR2 (germline): DFQATT, SNEGSKA (reference sequence). The chain's CDR3 is CSAREPGLLYEQYF. DNA for the CDR3: TGCAGTGCTAGAGAACCGGGACTGCTCTACGAGCAGTACTTC.

This clonotype was detected many times. The V call is TRBV12-3 or TRBV12-4, the J call TRBJ1-3; D remains unclear. The V and J ends lost 6 bases and 0 bases respectively, with 6 bases between them. There are 13 residues in the CDR3. The CDR3 region has the DNA TGTGCCAGCAGACCGAACTCTGGAAACACCATATATTTT. Its translation: CASRPNSGNTIYF.

This clonotype was seen only a few times. The chain combines TRBV10-3 with TRBJ1-1, with 8 nucleotides matching TRBD1. Per germline, CDR1 ENHRY and CDR2 SYGVKD. This CDR3 has 15 amino acids. V dropped 4 bases and J dropped 4; count of bases not matched to a gene: 8. CDR3: CAISATPGQGTEAFF. CDR3 in DNA: TGTGCCATCAGTGCCACCCCCGGACAGGGCACTGAAGCTTTCTTT.

This clonotype has ten or more counts. The chain combines TRBV7-8 with TRBJ2-2; the match to TRBD1 covers 10 bases. Germline V gene lookup returns CDR1 SGHVS and CDR2 FQNEAQ. The J segment lost 6 bases and the V segment lost 5 bases, leaving 21 bases of the junction unmatched. This CDR3 region has 20 residues. CDR3: CASSRPKLGQGNGDAGELFF. The CDR3 DNA sequence: TGTGCCAGCAGCCGCCCGAAGCTGGGACAGGGGAACGGCGACGCCGGGGAGCTGTTTTTT.

The sample holds many counts of this clonotype. The V call is TRBV7-9, the J call TRBJ2-7; 13 positions match TRBD2. This CDR3 spans 16 amino acids. V was pared by 5 bases and J by 5 bases, with 9 bases of the junction left unmatched. Looked up from germline, CDR1 is SEHNR and CDR2 is FQNEAQ (reference sequence). The CDR3 loop is CASSRGLAGQGNEQYF. In DNA form, the CDR3 reads TGTGCCAGCAGCAGGGGACTAGCGGGACAGGGTAACGAGCAGTACTTC.

As concerns this clonotype: No conserved phenylalanine or tryptophan is present at the end of the CDR3, so a read error is the likely explanation. The chain carries TRBV12-3 or TRBV12-4 and TRBJ1-2; a weak D match, TRBD1 (6 bases). This CDR3 is built from 16 residues. V lost 2 bases and J 8 bases, leaving 21 bases between the germline ends. CDR3 residues: CASSLSRATGLGGYTL. The CDR3, as DNA: TGTGCCAGCAGTTTATCCAGGGCAACAGGGCTGGGCGGCTACACCCTC.

This clonotype was detected once. This rearrangement joins TRBV30 to TRBJ2-5, with 7 bases fitting TRBD1. V was pared by 4 bases and J by 2 bases, with 7 bases of the junction left unmatched. Germline values: CDR1 GTSNPN, CDR2 SVGIG (reference sequence). The CDR3 spans 14 residues. The DNA for the CDR3 is TGTGCCTGGACCGAAGCGACAGGGCAAGAGACCCAGTACTTC. It yields the protein CAWTEATGQETQYF.

This chain uses TRBV19 with TRBJ1-1; 8 bases are shared with TRBD1. This CDR3 is 18 amino acids long. Germline CDR1 is LNHDA and CDR2 is SQIVND (reference sequence). The trim removed 0 bases at V and 0 bases at J, leaving 9 bases unmatched. As DNA, the CDR3 is TGTGCCAGTAGTATAGATTCCTACAGGGGGTACATGAACACTGAAGCTTTCTTT. It is translated as CASSIDSYRGYMNTEAFF.

This clonotype was seen a few times. This sequence joins TRBV5-1 and TRBJ1-2; D unclear. The CDR3 is made up of 12 amino acids. CDR1 and CDR2 from the germline V gene are SGHRS and YFSETQ. With 4 bases removed from V and 3 bases from J, the gap between germline ends came to 7 bases. CDR3 nucleotide sequence: TGCGCCAGCAGCCTAGATTACTATGGCTACACCTTC. Residues: CASSLDYYGYTF.

This clonotype came up many times. This chain links TRBV7-2 with TRBJ1-3; 8 nucleotides agree with TRBD1. Germline V gene data show CDR1 as SGHTA and CDR2 as FQGNSA. The CDR3 totals 16 residues. V lost 0 bases, J lost 0 bases, and 1 base stayed unmatched. As DNA, the CDR3 is TGTGCCAGCAGCTTAGCGGACAGGGTCTCTGGAAACACCATATATTTT. It translates to CASSLADRVSGNTIYF.